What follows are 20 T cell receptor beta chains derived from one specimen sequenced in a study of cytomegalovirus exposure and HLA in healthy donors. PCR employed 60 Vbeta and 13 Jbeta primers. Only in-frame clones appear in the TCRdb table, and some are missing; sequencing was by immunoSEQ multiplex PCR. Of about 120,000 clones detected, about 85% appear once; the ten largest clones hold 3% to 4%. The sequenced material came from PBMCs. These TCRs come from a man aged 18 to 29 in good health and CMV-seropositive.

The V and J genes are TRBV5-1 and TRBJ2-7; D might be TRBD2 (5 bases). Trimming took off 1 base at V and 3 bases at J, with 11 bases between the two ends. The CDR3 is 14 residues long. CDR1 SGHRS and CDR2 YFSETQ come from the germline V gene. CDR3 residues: CASSLSEDDYEQYF. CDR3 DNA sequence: TGCGCCAGCAGCTTGTCGGAGGACGACTACGAGCAGTACTTC.

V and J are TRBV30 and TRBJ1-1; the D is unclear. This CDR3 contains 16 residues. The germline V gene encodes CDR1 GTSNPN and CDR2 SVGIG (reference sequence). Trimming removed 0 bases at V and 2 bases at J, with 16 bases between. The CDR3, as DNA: TGTGCCTGGAGTGTACGGAGGAGTCCCACAAACACTGAAGCTTTCTTT. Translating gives CAWSVRRSPTNTEAFF.

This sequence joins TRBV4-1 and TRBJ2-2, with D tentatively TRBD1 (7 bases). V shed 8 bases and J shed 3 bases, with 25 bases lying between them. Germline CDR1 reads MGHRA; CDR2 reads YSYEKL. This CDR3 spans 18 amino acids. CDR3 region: CASARVLVAGGYTGELFF. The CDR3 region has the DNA TGCGCCAGCGCCCGGGTGTTGGTCGCAGGGGGGTACACCGGGGAGCTGTTTTTT.

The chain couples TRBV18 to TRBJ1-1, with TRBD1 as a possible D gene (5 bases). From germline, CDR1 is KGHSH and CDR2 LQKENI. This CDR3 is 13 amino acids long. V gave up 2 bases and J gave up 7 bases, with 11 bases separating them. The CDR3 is CASSPVSTDEAFF. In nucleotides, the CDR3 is TGTGCCAGCTCACCAGTTTCGACAGATGAAGCTTTCTTT.

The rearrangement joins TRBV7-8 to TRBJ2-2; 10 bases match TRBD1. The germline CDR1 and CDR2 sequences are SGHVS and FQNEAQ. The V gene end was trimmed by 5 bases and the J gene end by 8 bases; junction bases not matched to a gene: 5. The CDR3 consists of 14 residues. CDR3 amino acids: CASSRDRGSGELFF. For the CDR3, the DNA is TGTGCCAGCAGCCGGGACAGGGGTTCTGGGGAGCTGTTTTTT.

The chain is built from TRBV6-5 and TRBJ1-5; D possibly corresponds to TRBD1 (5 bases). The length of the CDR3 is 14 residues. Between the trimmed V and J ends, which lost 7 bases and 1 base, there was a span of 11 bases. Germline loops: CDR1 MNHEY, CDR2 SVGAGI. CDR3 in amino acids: CASTPPGSNQPQHF. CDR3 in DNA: TGTGCCAGCACCCCTCCAGGGAGCAATCAGCCCCAGCATTTT.

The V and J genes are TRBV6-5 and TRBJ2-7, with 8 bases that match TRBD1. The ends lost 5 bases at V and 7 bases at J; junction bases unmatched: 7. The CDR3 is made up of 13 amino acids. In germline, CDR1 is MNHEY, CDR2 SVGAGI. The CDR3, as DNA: TGTGCCAGCAGTGAATACAGGGGGAGGGAGCAGTACTTC. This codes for CASSEYRGREQYF.

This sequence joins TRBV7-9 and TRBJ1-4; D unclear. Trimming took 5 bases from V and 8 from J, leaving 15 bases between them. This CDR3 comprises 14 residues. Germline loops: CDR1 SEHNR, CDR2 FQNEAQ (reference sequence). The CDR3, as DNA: TGTGCCAGCAGCGAAAGGGAGTATCGGGAAAAACTGTTTTTT. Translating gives CASSEREYREKLFF.

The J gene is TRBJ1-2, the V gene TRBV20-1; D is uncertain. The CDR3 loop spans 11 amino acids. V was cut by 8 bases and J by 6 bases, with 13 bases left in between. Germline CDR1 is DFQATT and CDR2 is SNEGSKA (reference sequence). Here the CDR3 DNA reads TGCAGTCTCGGGCGGGGTAATGGCTACACCTTC. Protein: CSLGRGNGYTF.

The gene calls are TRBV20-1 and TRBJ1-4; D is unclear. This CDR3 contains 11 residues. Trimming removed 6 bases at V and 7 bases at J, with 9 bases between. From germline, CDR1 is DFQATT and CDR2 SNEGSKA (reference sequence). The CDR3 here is CSASASEKLFF. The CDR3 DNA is TGCAGTGCGAGCGCAAGTGAAAAACTGTTTTTT.

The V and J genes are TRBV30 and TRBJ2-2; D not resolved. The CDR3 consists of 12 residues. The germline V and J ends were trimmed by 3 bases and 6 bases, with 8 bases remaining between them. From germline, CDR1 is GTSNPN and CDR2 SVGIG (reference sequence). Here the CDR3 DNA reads TGTGCCTGGAGCGCAGTCGCCGGGGAGCTGTTTTTT. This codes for CAWSAVAGELFF.

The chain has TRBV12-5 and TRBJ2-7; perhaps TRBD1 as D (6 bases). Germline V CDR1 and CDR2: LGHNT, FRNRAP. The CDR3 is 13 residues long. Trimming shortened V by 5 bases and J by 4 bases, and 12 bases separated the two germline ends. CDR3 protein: CASGEGQKYEQYF. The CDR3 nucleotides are TGTGCTAGTGGTGAGGGACAAAAATACGAGCAGTACTTC.

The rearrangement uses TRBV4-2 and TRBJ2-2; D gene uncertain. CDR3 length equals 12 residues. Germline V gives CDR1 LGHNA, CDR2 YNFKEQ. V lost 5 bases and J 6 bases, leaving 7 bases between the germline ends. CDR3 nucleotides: TGTGCCAGCAGCTCTCAGGCCGGGGAGCTGTTTTTT. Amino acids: CASSSQAGELFF.

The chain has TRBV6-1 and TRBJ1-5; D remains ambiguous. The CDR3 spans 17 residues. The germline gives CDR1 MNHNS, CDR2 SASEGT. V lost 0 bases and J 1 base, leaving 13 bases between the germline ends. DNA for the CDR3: TGTGCCAGCAGTGAAGCGCTTCACGGGTTCAGCAATCAGCCCCAGCATTTT. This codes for CASSEALHGFSNQPQHF.

CDR3 DNA: TGTGCCAGCAGCTCCCGAACAAGCGGGAGTAGGTACAATGAGCAGTTCTTC. Translated, it gives CASSSRTSGSRYNEQFF. This chain uses TRBV7-9 with TRBJ2-1, with 8 bases aligning to TRBD2. Losses at the gene ends were 4 bases for V and 4 bases for J; bases not matched to a gene: 12. The CDR3 is 17 residues long. CDR1 and CDR2 from the germline V gene are SEHNR and FQNEAQ (reference sequence).

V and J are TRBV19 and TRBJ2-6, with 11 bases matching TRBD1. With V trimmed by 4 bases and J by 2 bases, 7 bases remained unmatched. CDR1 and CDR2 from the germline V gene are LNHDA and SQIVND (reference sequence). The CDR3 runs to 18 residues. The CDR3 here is CASSRYGQGATGANVLTF. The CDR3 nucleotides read TGTGCCAGTAGTAGGTATGGACAGGGGGCAACTGGGGCCAACGTCCTGACTTTC.

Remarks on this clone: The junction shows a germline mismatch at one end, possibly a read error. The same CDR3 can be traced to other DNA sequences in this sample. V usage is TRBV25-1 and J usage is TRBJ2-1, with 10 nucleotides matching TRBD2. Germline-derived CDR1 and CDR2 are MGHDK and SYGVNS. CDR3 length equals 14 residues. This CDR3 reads CASSASSGGLQQFF. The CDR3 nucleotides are TGTGCCAGTAGTGCCTCTAGCGGGGGCTTGCAGCAGTTCTTC.

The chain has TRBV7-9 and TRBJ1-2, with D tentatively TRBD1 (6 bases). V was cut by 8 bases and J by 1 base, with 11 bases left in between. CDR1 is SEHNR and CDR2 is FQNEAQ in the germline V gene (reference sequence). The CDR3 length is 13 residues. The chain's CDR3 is CASRKDSNYGYTF. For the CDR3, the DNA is TGTGCCAGCCGCAAGGACAGTAACTATGGCTACACCTTC.

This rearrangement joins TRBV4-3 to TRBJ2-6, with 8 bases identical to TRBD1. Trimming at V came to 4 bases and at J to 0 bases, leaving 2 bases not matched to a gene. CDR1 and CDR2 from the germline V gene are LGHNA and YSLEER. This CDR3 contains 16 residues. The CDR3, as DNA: TGCGCCAGCAGCCCGGGGACAGGCTCTGGGGCCAACGTCCTGACTTTC. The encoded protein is CASSPGTGSGANVLTF.

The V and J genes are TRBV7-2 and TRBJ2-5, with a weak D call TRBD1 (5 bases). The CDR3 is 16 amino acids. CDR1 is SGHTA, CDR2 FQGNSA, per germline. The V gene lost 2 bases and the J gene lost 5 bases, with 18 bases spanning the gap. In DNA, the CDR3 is TGTGCCAGCAGCTTAAATTCACGCAATTCAGGGGAGACCCAGTACTTC. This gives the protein CASSLNSRNSGETQYF.